The clone carrying this T cell receptor (beta chain) was picked up a small number of times. The antigen is undetermined. This CDR3 has 14 residues. Trimming took 4 bases from V and 0 from J, leaving 9 bases between them. Germline V gene lookup returns CDR1 SEHNR and CDR2 FQNEAQ (reference sequence). TCRdb re-called the 5' RACE reads through MiXCR, storing one row per CDR3 protein. The repertoire holds around 34,000 distinct CDR3 sequences, with about 5% as singletons. These data come from a study of early T cells in non-severe SARS-CoV-2 infection. Study-level results: VDJdb-based matching was biased toward anti-spike CD8 responses and missed private and CD4 specificities.

The sequenced material came from whole blood. The V gene is TRBV7-9, the J gene TRBJ1-1, with unresolved D. This TCR was recovered from an adult who was a healthcare worker with PCR-confirmed SARS-CoV-2 infection or an uninfected control (not recorded which). CDR3 nucleotide sequence: TGTGCCAGCAGCTATAATCAGGTGAACACTGAAGCTTTCTTT. It specifies CASSYNQVNTEAFF.